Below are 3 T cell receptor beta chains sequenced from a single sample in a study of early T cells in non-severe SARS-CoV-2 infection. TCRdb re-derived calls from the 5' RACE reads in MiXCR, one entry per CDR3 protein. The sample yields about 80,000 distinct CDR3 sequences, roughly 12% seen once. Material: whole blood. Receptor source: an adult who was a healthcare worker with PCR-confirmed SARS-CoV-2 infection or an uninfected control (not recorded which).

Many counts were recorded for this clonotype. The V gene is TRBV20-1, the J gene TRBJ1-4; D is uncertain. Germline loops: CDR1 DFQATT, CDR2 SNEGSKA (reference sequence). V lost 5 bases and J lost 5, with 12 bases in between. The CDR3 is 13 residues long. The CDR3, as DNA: TGCAGTGCTGTATCCGGCTCCAATGAAAAACTGTTTTTT. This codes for CSAVSGSNEKLFF.

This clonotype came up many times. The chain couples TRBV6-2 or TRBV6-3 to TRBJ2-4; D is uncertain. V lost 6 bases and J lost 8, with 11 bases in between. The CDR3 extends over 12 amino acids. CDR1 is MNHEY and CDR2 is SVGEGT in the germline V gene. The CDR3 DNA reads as TGTGCCAGCAGGAGACCTGCTGACATTCAGTACTTC. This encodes CASRRPADIQYF.

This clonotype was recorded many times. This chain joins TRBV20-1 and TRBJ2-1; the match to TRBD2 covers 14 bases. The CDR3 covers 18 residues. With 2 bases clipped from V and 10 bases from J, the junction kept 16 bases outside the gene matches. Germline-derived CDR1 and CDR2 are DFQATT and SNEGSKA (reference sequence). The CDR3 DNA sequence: TGCAGTGCTAGAAGGGCGGGACTAGCGGGAGCCCCGGTGGGGGAGCAGTTCTTC. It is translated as CSARRAGLAGAPVGEQFF.